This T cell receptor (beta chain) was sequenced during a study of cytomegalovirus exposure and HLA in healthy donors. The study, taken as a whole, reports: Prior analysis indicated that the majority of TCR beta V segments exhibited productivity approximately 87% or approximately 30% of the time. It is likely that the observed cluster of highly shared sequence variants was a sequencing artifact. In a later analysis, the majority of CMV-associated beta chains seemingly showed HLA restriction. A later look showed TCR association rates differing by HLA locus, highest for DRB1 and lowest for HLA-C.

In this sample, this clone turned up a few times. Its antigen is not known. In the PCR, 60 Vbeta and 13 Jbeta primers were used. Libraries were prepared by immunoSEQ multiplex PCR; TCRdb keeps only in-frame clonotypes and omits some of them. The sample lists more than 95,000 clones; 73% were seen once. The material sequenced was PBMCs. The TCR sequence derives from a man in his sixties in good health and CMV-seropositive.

The CDR3 nucleotides read TGTGCCAGCAGCGTACTGGGACTAGGCACAGATACGCAGTATTTT. This encodes CASSVLGLGTDTQYF. This chain uses TRBV9 with TRBJ2-3, with 8 bases matching TRBD2. The CDR3 contains 15 residues. Trimming removed 1 base from V and 1 base from J; junction bases left unmatched: 2. CDR1 SGDLS and CDR2 YYNGEE come from the germline V gene.